The rows below give T cell receptor beta chains drawn from one sample of a study of CD8+ T cells in alopecia areata. Sequencing was performed with immunoSEQ multiplex PCR; in TCRdb, only in-frame clones are kept and a portion is missing. The sample comprises tens of thousands of clones, around half of which are singletons, and 1.8% rests with the top ten. Sequencing was carried out using CD4+ Tregs sorted from blood. The receptors here all came from a human donor with alopecia areata. Each CDR3 is given with its conserved first and last residue. The D gene is left open where the match is weak. Clone size is shown for a subset of rows, as once, few, many or a class of expanded clone.

-,TRBV4-2,TRBJ2-1,TRBD2,TGTGCCAGCAGCCAAGACGCTAGCGGGACCTACAATGAGCAGTTCTTC,CASSQDASGTYNEQFF
-,TRBV7-9,TRBJ2-5,-,TGTGCCAGCAGCGTCCGGGGGGCCTCCCAAGAGACCCAGTACTTC,CASSVRGASQETQYF
-,TRBV5-1,TRBJ2-3,-,TGCGCCAGCAGCCAATTGCAATCGGGCGGCACAGATACGCAGTATTTT,CASSQLQSGGTDTQYF
-,TRBV6-6,TRBJ2-7,-,TGTGCCAGCAGTAGAACAGGGCGCGAGCAGTACTTC,CASSRTGREQYF
few,TRBV7-3,TRBJ1-5,-,TGTGCCAGCAGCCCGGACCCTAATCAGCCCCAGCATTTT,CASSPDPNQPQHF
-,TRBV29-1,TRBJ1-2,-,TGCAGCGTTGAATTTTGGGGCGGCGGCTACACCTTC,CSVEFWGGGYTF
-,TRBV5-1,TRBJ2-3,TRBD2,TGCGCCAGCAGCTTGGGTAGCGGGGAACGCACAGATACGCAGTATTTT,CASSLGSGERTDTQYF
few,TRBV4-3,TRBJ2-3,-,TGCGCCAGCAGCCAGCTCCAGGGTATCGGAAACACAGATACGCAGTATTTT,CASSQLQGIGNTDTQYF
-,TRBV9,TRBJ2-3,TRBD2,TGTGCCAGCAGCGTAGGCGGGAGAAGCACAGATACGCAGTATTTT,CASSVGGRSTDTQYF
once,TRBV6-1,TRBJ1-2,TRBD1,TGTGCCAGCACCCTCTGGACAGGGGGGGATTATGGCTACACCTTC,CASTLWTGGDYGYTF
-,TRBV2,TRBJ1-5,TRBD1,TGTGCCAGCAGGGGACAGGGGGTGAGTAAGCCCCAGCATTTT,CASRGQGVSKPQHF
-,TRBV4-1,TRBJ1-2,-,TGCGCCAGCAGCCCTCAGACAGTTAGCTATGGCTACACCTTC,CASSPQTVSYGYTF
-,TRBV6-1,TRBJ2-5,-,TGTGCCAGCAGTCGGACTCAGACGATCCAAGAGACCCAGTACTTC,CASSRTQTIQETQYF
few,TRBV28,TRBJ2-5,-,TGTGCCAGCAGTTTAGGAGCCGAGACAGGTCCCCGGACCCAGTACTTC,CASSLGAETGPRTQYF
-,TRBV5-6,TRBJ1-4,-,TGTGCCAGCAGCCAAACAAATTCGGGAAAACTGTTTTTT,CASSQTNSGKLFF
-,TRBV7-9,TRBJ1-1,TRBD1,TGTGCCAGCAGCTCCCAGGGGGATACTGAAGCTTTCTTT,CASSSQGDTEAFF
once,TRBV5-1,TRBJ1-1,-,TGCGCCAGCTCCCCGTTCGGACTGAACACTGAAGCTTTCTTT,CASSPFGLNTEAFF
-,TRBV6-1,TRBJ1-1,-,TGTGCCAGCCGCTGGACATATCCTGAAGCTTTCTTT,CASRWTYPEAFF
few,TRBV29-1,TRBJ1-2,-,TGCAGCGTTGAACCCAGGGGAGGGTATGGCTACACCTTC,CSVEPRGGYGYTF
-,TRBV7-9,TRBJ1-4,-,TGTGCCAGCAACCTTGCAACTAATGAAAAACTGTTTTTT,CASNLATNEKLFF
once,TRBV25-1,TRBJ2-2,-,TGTGCCAGCAGTGAACTAGTAACCGGGGAGCTGTTTTTT,CASSELVTGELFF
-,TRBV7-9,TRBJ1-1,-,TGTGCCAGCAGCTTAGAAAGGCGGAGAAACACTGAAGCTTTCTTT,CASSLERRRNTEAFF
-,TRBV18,TRBJ1-5,-,TGTGCCAGCTCAGGGGCGGGTAGCAATCAGCCCCAGCATTTT,CASSGAGSNQPQHF
-,TRBV19,TRBJ1-2,-,TGTGCCAGTAGTATAGATAGGAGGTATGGCTACACCTTC,CASSIDRRYGYTF
-,TRBV30,TRBJ2-3,TRBD2,TGTGCCTGGAGCTCACTAGCGGGAGCTGTAGATACGCAGTATTTT,CAWSSLAGAVDTQYF
-,TRBV28,TRBJ2-7,TRBD1,TGTGCCAGCAGTTTATATTGGGATGTGACAGGGGCAACCGAGCAGTACTTC,CASSLYWDVTGATEQYF
-,TRBV7-9,TRBJ2-7,-,TGTGCCAGCAGCACAGGAAACAACATCTACGAGCAGTACTTC,CASSTGNNIYEQYF
-,TRBV18,TRBJ2-7,-,TGTGCCAGCTCAATTACCGGGACAACCACGACTGTCGAGCAGTACTTC,CASSITGTTTTVEQYF
few,TRBV14,TRBJ1-5,-,TGTGCCAGCAGCCATGTCCTGCGGGTCGATCGTCAGCCCCAGCATTTT,CASSHVLRVDRQPQHF
-,TRBV5-1,TRBJ2-5,TRBD2,TGCGCCAGCAGCTTGGGACTAGCAGCCCAAGAGACCCAGTACTTC,CASSLGLAAQETQYF
-,TRBV6-5,TRBJ1-2,-,TGTGCCAGCAGTTACCGCCGGGCAGGGAGGTACGGCTACACCTTC,CASSYRRAGRYGYTF
-,TRBV7-6,TRBJ2-7,TRBD2,TGTGCCAGCAGCTTAGTGGGACTAGCGGGAGGTCCCTCCGAGCAGTACTTC,CASSLVGLAGGPSEQYF
-,TRBV4-2,TRBJ2-5,TRBD1,TGTGCCAGCAGCCAAGACTTGGCCGGGACAGGGGCAGAGACCCAGTACTTC,CASSQDLAGTGAETQYF
-,TRBV4-1,TRBJ1-4,-,TGCGCCAGCAGCCAAGAAGGAAATGAAAAACTGTTTTTT,CASSQEGNEKLFF
once,TRBV4-2,TRBJ1-3,TRBD1,TGTGCCAGCAGCCAGTCTCAGGGGGCTGGTGGAAACACCATATATTTT,CASSQSQGAGGNTIYF
-,TRBV28,TRBJ1-3,-,TGTGCCAGCAGTTTATATGGGGGAAACACCATATATTTT,CASSLYGGNTIYF
-,TRBV19,TRBJ2-4,TRBD1,TGTGCCAGTAGTATAGGTCCCACGCAGGGGGCCGAAAACATTCAGTACTTC,CASSIGPTQGAENIQYF
-,TRBV7-2,TRBJ1-1,-,TGTGCCAGCAGCTTAGCGGAGGGCAGGGCGAACACTGAAGCTTTCTTT,CASSLAEGRANTEAFF
-,TRBV7-2,TRBJ1-3,TRBD1,TGTGCCAGCAGCTTAACCGGGACAGATTCTGGAAACACCATATATTTT,CASSLTGTDSGNTIYF
-,TRBV7-2,TRBJ1-2,-,TGTGCCAGCAGCTTAGGGGGGACCTTCAACTATGGCTACACCTTC,CASSLGGTFNYGYTF
-,TRBV10-3,TRBJ2-1,-,TGTGCCATCAGCCTACCTAGGGACCACGGAATCAGCTCCTACAATGAGCAGTTCTTC,CAISLPRDHGISSYNEQFF
-,TRBV28,TRBJ2-5,-,TGTGCCAGCAGTTTCCCCCTTTCGGCGGGATCCCCCGGGACCCAGTACTTC,CASSFPLSAGSPGTQYF
-,TRBV6-6,TRBJ2-7,TRBD1,TGTGCCAGCAGTCCCCCCGGGACAGGGGACGAGCAGTACTTC,CASSPPGTGDEQYF
once,TRBV5-4,TRBJ1-2,-,TGTGCCAGCAGCTCACGGGGGACGGATTATGGCTACACCTTC,CASSSRGTDYGYTF
few,TRBV7-9,TRBJ2-1,-,TGTGCCAGCAGCTTAGGGCTAGCGAGGAATGAGCAGTTCTTC,CASSLGLARNEQFF
once,TRBV6-6,TRBJ1-1,-,TGTGCCAGCAGCACCAGGGAGGCCACTGAAGCTTTCTTT,CASSTREATEAFF
-,TRBV6-5,TRBJ2-7,TRBD2,TGTGCCAGCAGTTTTTCAGGGACTAGAGGAAAATACGAGCAGTACTTC,CASSFSGTRGKYEQYF
few,TRBV29-1,TRBJ2-7,TRBD2,TGCAGCGTTGAAGTGCGGGGGGCCCATTACGAGCAGTACTTC,CSVEVRGAHYEQYF
-,TRBV19,TRBJ2-3,-,TGTGCCAGTAGTAGGAAGACACCTAGCACAGATACGCAGTATTTT,CASSRKTPSTDTQYF
few,TRBV6-6,TRBJ1-4,-,TGTGCCAGCAGTTACGGGGGGACCTCTAATGAAAAACTGTTTTTT,CASSYGGTSNEKLFF
-,TRBV4-1,TRBJ1-5,-,TGCGCCAGCAGCCAAGTCTTTTCAGGGAAGTGGCCCCAGCATTTT,CASSQVFSGKWPQHF
few,TRBV23-1,TRBJ2-7,-,TGCGCCAGCAGTCAATCACCGGACGGGTCCTACGAGCAGTACTTC,CASSQSPDGSYEQYF
-,TRBV28,TRBJ1-2,-,TGTGCCAGCAGTCCTCCCTACAGGGATGGCTACACCTTC,CASSPPYRDGYTF
few,TRBV7-2,TRBJ2-6,-,TGTGCCAGCAGTTTCCGCAGTCCCTCTGGGGCCAACGTCCTGACTTTC,CASSFRSPSGANVLTF
-,TRBV5-1,TRBJ2-7,-,TGCGCCAGCAGCTGGGGCTTGGGGCCGACCTACGAGCAGTACTTC,CASSWGLGPTYEQYF
-,TRBV27,TRBJ2-3,-,TGTGCCTCCACCCCGGCGGGACAGCCCACAGATACGCAGTATTTT,CASTPAGQPTDTQYF
-,TRBV28,TRBJ2-1,TRBD2,TGTGCCAGCAGTTTATTCCTAGCGGGGCGTCACAATGAGCAGTTCTTC,CASSLFLAGRHNEQFF
-,TRBV7-2,TRBJ1-1,-,TGTGCCAGCAGCTCCGACAGGAACACTGAAGCTTTCTTT,CASSSDRNTEAFF
-,TRBV4-1,TRBJ2-3,TRBD2,TGCGCCAGCAGCCAAGGTGTGGTAGCGGGAGATACGCAGTATTTT,CASSQGVVAGDTQYF
-,TRBV6-4,TRBJ2-7,-,TGTGCCAGCAGCCTATTGTCTCCGCAGTACTTC,CASSLLSPQYF